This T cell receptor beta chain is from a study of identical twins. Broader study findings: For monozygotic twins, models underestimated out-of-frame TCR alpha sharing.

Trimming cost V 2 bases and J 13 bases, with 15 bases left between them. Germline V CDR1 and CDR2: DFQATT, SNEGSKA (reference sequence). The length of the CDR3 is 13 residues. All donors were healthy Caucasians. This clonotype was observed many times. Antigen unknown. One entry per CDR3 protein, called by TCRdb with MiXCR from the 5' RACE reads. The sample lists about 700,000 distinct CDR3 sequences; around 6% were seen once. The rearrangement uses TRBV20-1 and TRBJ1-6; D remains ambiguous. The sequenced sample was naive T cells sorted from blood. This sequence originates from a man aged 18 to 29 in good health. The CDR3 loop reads CSARTTDSMPLHF. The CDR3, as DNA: TGCAGTGCTAGAACGACCGACTCTATGCCCCTCCACTTT.